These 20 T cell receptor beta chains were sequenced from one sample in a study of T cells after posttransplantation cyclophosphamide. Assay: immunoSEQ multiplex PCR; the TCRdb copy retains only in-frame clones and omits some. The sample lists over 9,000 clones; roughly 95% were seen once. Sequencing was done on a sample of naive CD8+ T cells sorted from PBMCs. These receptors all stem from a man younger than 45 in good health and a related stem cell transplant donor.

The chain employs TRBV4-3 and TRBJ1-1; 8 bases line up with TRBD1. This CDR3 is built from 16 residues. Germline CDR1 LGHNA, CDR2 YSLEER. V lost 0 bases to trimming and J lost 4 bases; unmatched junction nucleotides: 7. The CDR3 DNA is TGCGCCAGCAGCCAAGATAGGGCAGGGGGCATCACTGAAGCTTTCTTT. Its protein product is CASSQDRAGGITEAFF.

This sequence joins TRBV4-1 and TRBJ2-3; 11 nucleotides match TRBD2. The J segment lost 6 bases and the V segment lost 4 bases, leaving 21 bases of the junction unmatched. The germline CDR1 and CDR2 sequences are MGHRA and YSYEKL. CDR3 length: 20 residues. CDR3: CASSPHPPGGTSGAMDTQYF. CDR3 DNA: TGCGCCAGCAGCCCCCACCCCCCAGGAGGGACTAGCGGTGCCATGGATACGCAGTATTTT.

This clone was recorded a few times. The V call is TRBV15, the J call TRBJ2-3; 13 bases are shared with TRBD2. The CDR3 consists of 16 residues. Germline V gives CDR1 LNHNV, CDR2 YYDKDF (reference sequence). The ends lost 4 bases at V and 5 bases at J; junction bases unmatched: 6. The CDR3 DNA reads TGTGCCACCAGCATCGCCGGGACTAGCGGGATAGATACGCAGTATTTT. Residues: CATSIAGTSGIDTQYF.

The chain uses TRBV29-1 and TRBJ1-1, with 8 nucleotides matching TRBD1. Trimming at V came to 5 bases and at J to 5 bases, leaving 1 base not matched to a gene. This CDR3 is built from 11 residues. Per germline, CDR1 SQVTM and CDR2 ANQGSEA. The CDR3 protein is CSVWDRTEAFF. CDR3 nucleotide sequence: TGCAGCGTTTGGGACAGGACTGAAGCTTTCTTT.

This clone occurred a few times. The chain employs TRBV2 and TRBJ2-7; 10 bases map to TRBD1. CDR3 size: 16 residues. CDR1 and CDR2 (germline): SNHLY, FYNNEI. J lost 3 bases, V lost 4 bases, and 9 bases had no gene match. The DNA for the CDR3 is TGTGCCAGCAGTGGTCCCGGGACAGGGGTTTACTACGAGCAGTACTTC. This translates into CASSGPGTGVYYEQYF.

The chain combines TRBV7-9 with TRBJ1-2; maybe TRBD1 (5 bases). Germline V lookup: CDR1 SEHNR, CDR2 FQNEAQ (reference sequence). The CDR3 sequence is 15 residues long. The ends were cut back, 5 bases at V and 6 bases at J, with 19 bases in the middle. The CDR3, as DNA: TGTGCCAGCAGCACCGACAGCCGGCGGCGTGATGGCTACACCTTC. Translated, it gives CASSTDSRRRDGYTF.

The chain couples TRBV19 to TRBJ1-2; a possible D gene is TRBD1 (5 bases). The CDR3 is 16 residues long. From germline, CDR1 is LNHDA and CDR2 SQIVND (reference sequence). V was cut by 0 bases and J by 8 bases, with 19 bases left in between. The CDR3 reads CASSIEGETPTAGYTF. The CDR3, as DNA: TGTGCCAGTAGTATAGAAGGGGAAACTCCTACAGCGGGCTACACCTTC.

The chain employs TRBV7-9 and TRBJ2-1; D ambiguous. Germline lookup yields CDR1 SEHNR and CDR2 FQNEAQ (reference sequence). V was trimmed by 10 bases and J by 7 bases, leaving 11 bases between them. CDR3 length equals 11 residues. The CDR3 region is CATTIENEQFF. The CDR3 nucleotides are TGTGCCACTACTATTGAGAATGAGCAGTTCTTC.

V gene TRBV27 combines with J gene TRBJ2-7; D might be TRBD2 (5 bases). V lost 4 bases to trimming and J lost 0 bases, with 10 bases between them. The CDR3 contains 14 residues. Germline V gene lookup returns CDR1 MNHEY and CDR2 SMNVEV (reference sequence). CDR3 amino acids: CASSYAGGSYEQYF. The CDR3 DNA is TGTGCCAGCAGTTACGCAGGAGGCTCCTACGAGCAGTACTTC.

CDR3 loop: CASSQDLGAYTGELFF. In nucleotides, the CDR3 is TGCGCCAGCAGCCAAGATCTTGGGGCCTACACCGGGGAGCTGTTTTTT. This chain connects TRBV4-1 to TRBJ2-2, with D maybe TRBD1 (5 bases). Germline CDR1 MGHRA, CDR2 YSYEKL. Trimming cost V 0 bases and J 3 bases, with 11 bases left between them. The CDR3 totals 16 residues.

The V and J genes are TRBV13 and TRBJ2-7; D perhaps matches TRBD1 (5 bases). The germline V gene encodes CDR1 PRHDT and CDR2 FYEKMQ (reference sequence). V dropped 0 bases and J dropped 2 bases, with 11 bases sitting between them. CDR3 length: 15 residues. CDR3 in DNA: TGTGCCAGCAGCTTAGGGCGACAGACGACCTACGAGCAGTACTTC. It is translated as CASSLGRQTTYEQYF.

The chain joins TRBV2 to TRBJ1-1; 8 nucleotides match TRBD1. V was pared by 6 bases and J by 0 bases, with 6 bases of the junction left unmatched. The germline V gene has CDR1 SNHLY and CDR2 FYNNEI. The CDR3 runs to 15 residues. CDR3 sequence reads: CASRPLTGVNTEAFF. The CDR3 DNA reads TGTGCCAGCAGGCCTCTGACAGGGGTGAACACTGAAGCTTTCTTT.

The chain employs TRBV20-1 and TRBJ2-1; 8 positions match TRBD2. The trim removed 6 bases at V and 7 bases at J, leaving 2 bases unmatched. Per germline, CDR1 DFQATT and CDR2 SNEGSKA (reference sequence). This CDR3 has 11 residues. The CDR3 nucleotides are TGCAGTGCCGCGGGGGGTAATGAGCAGTTCTTC. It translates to CSAAGGNEQFF.

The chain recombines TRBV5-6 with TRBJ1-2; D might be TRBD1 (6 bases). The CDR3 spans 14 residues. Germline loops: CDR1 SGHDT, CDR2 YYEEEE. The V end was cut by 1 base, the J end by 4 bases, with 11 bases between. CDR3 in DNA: TGTGCCAGCAGCTTGTTGCAGGGGAGCTATGGCTACACCTTC. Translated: CASSLLQGSYGYTF.

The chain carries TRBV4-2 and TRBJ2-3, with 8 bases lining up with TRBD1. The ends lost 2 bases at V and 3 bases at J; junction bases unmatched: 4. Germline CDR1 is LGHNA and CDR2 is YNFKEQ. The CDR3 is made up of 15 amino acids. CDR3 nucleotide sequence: TGTGCCAGCAGCCAATACAGGGGGGATACAGATACGCAGTATTTT. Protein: CASSQYRGDTDTQYF.

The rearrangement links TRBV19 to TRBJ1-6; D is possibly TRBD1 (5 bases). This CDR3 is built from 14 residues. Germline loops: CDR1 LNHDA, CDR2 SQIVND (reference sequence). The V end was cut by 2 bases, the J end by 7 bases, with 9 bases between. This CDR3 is CASSITGSNSPLHF. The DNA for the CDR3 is TGTGCCAGTAGTATAACAGGCAGCAATTCACCCCTCCACTTT.

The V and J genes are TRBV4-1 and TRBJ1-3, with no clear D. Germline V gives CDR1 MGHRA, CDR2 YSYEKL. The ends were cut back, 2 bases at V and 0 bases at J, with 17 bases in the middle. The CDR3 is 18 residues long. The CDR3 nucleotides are TGCGCCAGCAGCCAAACCCTTGCCGGCGGCAGCTCTGGAAACACCATATATTTT. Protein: CASSQTLAGGSSGNTIYF.

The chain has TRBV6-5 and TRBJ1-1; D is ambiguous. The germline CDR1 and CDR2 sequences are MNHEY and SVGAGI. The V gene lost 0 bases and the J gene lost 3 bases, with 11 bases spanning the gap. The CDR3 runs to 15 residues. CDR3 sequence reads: CASSYSAGRDTEAFF. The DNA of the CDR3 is TGTGCCAGCAGTTACTCGGCGGGTAGGGACACTGAAGCTTTCTTT.

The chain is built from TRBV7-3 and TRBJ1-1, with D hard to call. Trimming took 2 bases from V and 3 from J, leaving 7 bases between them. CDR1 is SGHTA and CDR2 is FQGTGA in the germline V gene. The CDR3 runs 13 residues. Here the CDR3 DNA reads TGTGCCAGCAGCTTATCAACGGACACTGAAGCTTTCTTT. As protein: CASSLSTDTEAFF.

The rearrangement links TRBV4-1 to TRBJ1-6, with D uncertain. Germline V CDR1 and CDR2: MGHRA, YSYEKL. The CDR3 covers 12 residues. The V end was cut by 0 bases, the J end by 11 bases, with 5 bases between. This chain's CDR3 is CASSQERAPLHF. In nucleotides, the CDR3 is TGCGCCAGCAGCCAAGAGCGGGCACCCCTCCACTTT.